The 29 T cell receptor beta chains listed next were all sequenced from one sample in a study of human T cells and chemical hapten exposure. TCRdb processed the RACE reads anew with MiXCR; each CDR3 protein has one entry. Of tens of thousands of distinct CDR3 sequences listed, 7% to 10% were seen once; the top ten hold 13%. Time point meaning: patch test 1, 2 weeks after DPC sensitization. Documented treatment: therapeutic diphenylcyclopropenone sensitization with weekly scalp DPC. The material was whole blood, obtained in connection with sensitization to the hapten diphenylcyclopropenone (DPC). Source of these receptors: a woman aged 40 to 50 with alopecia areata. Some clones in this sample may be carry-over from other donors' samples.

This clonotype was counted only a few times. CDR3 sequence (DNA): TGTGCCAGCAGCTTGGCCGCTCAGCCCCAGCATTTT. Translation: CASSLAAQPQHF. The rearrangement joins TRBV5-6 to TRBJ1-5, with D unresolved. Germline V lookup: CDR1 SGHDT, CDR2 YYEEEE. The CDR3 totals 12 residues. V lost 0 bases to trimming and J lost 6 bases, with 4 bases between them.

This clonotype was seen repeatedly, ten times or more. V and J are TRBV27 and TRBJ1-2; TRBD1 aligns across 8 bases. The germline V gene encodes CDR1 MNHEY and CDR2 SMNVEV (reference sequence). After removal of 6 bases from V and 1 base from J, the junction contained 7 bases not matched to a gene. The CDR3 is 15 amino acids. This CDR3 reads CASSPGQGLNYGYTF. In nucleotides, the CDR3 is TGTGCCAGCAGCCCCGGACAGGGACTTAACTATGGCTACACCTTC.

The chain uses TRBV7-3 and TRBJ2-5; D might be TRBD1 (5 bases). The CDR3 spans 15 residues. Trimming left V 5 bases short and J 2 bases short, with 15 bases between. Germline values: CDR1 SGHTA, CDR2 FQGTGA. CDR3 region: CASSLQGTLQETQYF. The CDR3 DNA reads TGTGCCAGCAGCCTCCAGGGTACCCTTCAAGAGACCCAGTACTTC. The full variable domain, in which reference TRBV7-3 and TRBJ2-5 provide the parts outside the CDR3, is GAGVSQTPSNKVTEKGKYVELRCDPISGHTALYWYRQSLGQGPEFLIYFQGTGAADDSGLPNDRFFAVRPEGSVSTLKIQRTERGDSAVYLCASSLQGTLQETQYFGPGTRLLVL.

V and J are TRBV29-1 and TRBJ2-7; 8 bases map to TRBD1. There are 10 residues in the CDR3. CDR1 SQVTM and CDR2 ANQGSEA come from the germline V gene. V lost 6 bases and J lost 9; bases outside the gene matches: 4. In DNA, the CDR3 is TGCAGCGTCGAGGACAGGGCGCAGTACTTC. Protein sequence: CSVEDRAQYF.

About this clonotype: This sequence may be a read error, since a much larger clone differs from it by one base. The chain recombines TRBV28 with TRBJ2-5, with a tentative D call TRBD1 (5 bases). V lost 7 bases and J 5 bases, leaving 14 bases between the germline ends. The CDR3 has 13 residues. CDR1 MDHEN and CDR2 SYDVKM come from the germline V gene. CDR3 DNA sequence: TGTGCCAGCACTAGACAGAGGATCGAGACCCAGTACTTC. Translating gives CASTRQRIETQYF.

This clonotype appeared many times. The V gene is TRBV11-2, the J gene TRBJ1-3; maybe TRBD1 (6 bases). The CDR3 length is 16 residues. V was clipped by 5 bases and J by 0 bases, with 14 bases between them. The germline CDR1 and CDR2 sequences are SGHAT and FQNNGV. The CDR3 region has the DNA TGTGCCAGCAGCCCGGATGACAGGTTCTCTGGAAACACCATATATTTT. It codes for CASSPDDRFSGNTIYF.

This clonotype was detected many times. The rearrangement links TRBV5-1 to TRBJ1-2, with 7 bases that match TRBD1. The CDR3 consists of 15 residues. V was clipped by 4 bases and J by 4 bases; unmatched bases: 10. The V gene's germline CDR1 is SGHRS and CDR2 YFSETQ. In DNA, the CDR3 is TGCGCCAGCAGCACTGCACAGGGGACAATCTATGGCTACACCTTC. Protein product: CASSTAQGTIYGYTF.

In its sample, this clonotype ranks as medium-sized (0.01 to 0.1%). The chain couples TRBV27 to TRBJ2-5; D may be TRBD2 (6 bases). The CDR3 is 15 residues long. Germline V gene data show CDR1 as MNHEY and CDR2 as SMNVEV (reference sequence). Deletions cut 5 bases from V and 5 bases from J, with 18 bases between. CDR3 protein: CASSLAGTRGETQYF. For the CDR3, the DNA is TGTGCCAGCAGTCTTGCCGGGACTCGGGGGGAGACCCAGTACTTC.

This clonotype was found a few times. A much more abundant neighbour one base away suggests this may be a read error. The chain combines TRBV7-2 with TRBJ1-2; 9 bases fit TRBD1. Trimming removed 2 bases from V and 4 bases from J; junction bases left unmatched: 14. The CDR3 covers 18 residues. Per germline, CDR1 SGHTA and CDR2 FQGNSA. CDR3 DNA sequence: TGTGCCAGCAGCTTAACGTTACGGGACGGGACAGGGTCCTATGGCTACACCTTC. Translated: CASSLTLRDGTGSYGYTF.

This clonotype counts as medium-sized. This chain links TRBV23-1 with TRBJ2-3, with TRBD2 matching 13 bases. TRBV23-1 has ORF status, its function being uncertain. J was trimmed by 7 bases and V by 0 bases; bases with no gene match: 16. This CDR3 spans 20 amino acids. In DNA, the CDR3 is TGCGCCAGCAGTCAATCCCCCTTACTAGCGGGGGGGTGGATCCACTATACGCAGTATTTT. Translated, it gives CASSQSPLLAGGWIHYTQYF.

V gene TRBV5-1 combines with J gene TRBJ2-7; no clear D gene. The V gene's germline CDR1 is SGHRS and CDR2 YFSETQ. The V end was cut by 4 bases, the J end by 1 base, with 15 bases between. The CDR3 runs 15 residues. The DNA for the CDR3 is TGCGCCAGCAGCCCGACCTCTGCCGGGTCCTACGAGCAGTACTTC. This encodes CASSPTSAGSYEQYF.

Ten or more counts support this clonotype. This chain links TRBV13 with TRBJ2-2; 8 bases map to TRBD1. From germline, CDR1 is PRHDT and CDR2 FYEKMQ (reference sequence). CDR3 length: 15 amino acids. Trimming at V came to 5 bases and at J to 5 bases, leaving 7 bases not matched to a gene. CDR3 nucleotides: TGTGCCAGCAGCCGACGGACAGGGAGGACCGGGGAGCTGTTTTTT. Protein product: CASSRRTGRTGELFF.

The sample holds many counts of this clonotype. The chain employs TRBV12-3 or TRBV12-4 and TRBJ2-7, with 9 bases fitting TRBD1. V lost 1 base and J lost 5; bases outside the gene matches: 3. The CDR3 totals 14 residues. In DNA, the CDR3 is TGTGCCAGCAGTTTAGGGGACAGGGTGGACGAGCAGTACTTC. Its protein is CASSLGDRVDEQYF.

The chain recombines TRBV7-2 with TRBJ1-1; 7 nucleotides line up with TRBD1. The CDR3 is 14 amino acids. With V trimmed by 5 bases and J by 4 bases, 7 bases remained unmatched. In germline, CDR1 is SGHTA, CDR2 FQGNSA. The CDR3 protein is CASSINRGSTEAFF. The DNA of the CDR3 is TGTGCCAGCAGCATCAACAGGGGTTCCACTGAAGCTTTCTTT.

This clonotype occurred a few times. CDR3 sequence (DNA): TGTGCCAGCAGCCATCCAACTAGCGGGGGTTTCACAGATACGCAGTATTTT. This encodes CASSHPTSGGFTDTQYF. V is TRBV11-2 and J is TRBJ2-3; the match to TRBD2 covers 11 bases. The V gene's germline CDR1 is SGHAT and CDR2 FQNNGV. The CDR3 loop spans 17 amino acids. V lost 5 bases to trimming and J lost 2 bases; unmatched junction nucleotides: 9.

The table lists this clonotype with a few counts. This sequence joins TRBV14 and TRBJ2-1; D may be TRBD1 or TRBD2 (5 bases each). The CDR3 runs 15 residues. The V and J ends lost 1 base and 2 bases respectively, with 9 bases between them. The V gene's germline CDR1 is SGHDN and CDR2 FVKESK. This CDR3 reads CASSQVGGTYNEQFF. CDR3 coding DNA: TGTGCCAGCAGCCAAGTTGGGGGAACCTACAATGAGCAGTTCTTC.

This chain links TRBV12-3 or TRBV12-4 with TRBJ2-1; the D gene is possibly TRBD2 (6 bases). Trimming removed 2 bases at V and 3 bases at J, with 17 bases between. This CDR3 spans 17 amino acids. This chain's CDR3 is CASSLSSVGGYYNEQFF. CDR3 sequence (DNA): TGTGCCAGCAGTTTAAGTAGTGTGGGGGGATACTACAATGAGCAGTTCTTC.

In this sample, this clonotype turned up many times. The CDR3 DNA reads as TGCGCCAGCAGCTTGGTAGGCAGAAAGGATGAAAAACTGTTTTTT. It codes for CASSLVGRKDEKLFF. V and J are TRBV5-1 and TRBJ1-4; D is unresolved. This CDR3 has 15 amino acids. Germline loops: CDR1 SGHRS, CDR2 YFSETQ. Trimming pared 0 bases from V and 6 bases from J, leaving 12 bases between.

This clonotype has at least ten counts. The chain links TRBV19 to TRBJ2-7, with TRBD1 matching over 7 bases. With V trimmed by 7 bases and J by 0 bases, 9 bases remained unmatched. In germline, CDR1 is LNHDA, CDR2 SQIVND (reference sequence). CDR3 length: 15 amino acids. CDR3 sequence: CASMRGQGGSYEQYF. The CDR3 region has the DNA TGTGCCAGTATGAGGGGGCAGGGTGGCTCCTACGAGCAGTACTTC.

The chain recombines TRBV12-3 or TRBV12-4 with TRBJ2-1; no clear D. This CDR3 comprises 13 residues. Trimming pared 3 bases from V and 5 bases from J, leaving 8 bases between. The CDR3 bases are TGTGCCAGCAGTTTTGGGGAAAACAATGAGCAGTTCTTC. Residues: CASSFGENNEQFF.

This clonotype was detected ten times or more. The chain has TRBV6-5 and TRBJ2-5, with TRBD1 matching over 7 bases. V gave up 2 bases and J gave up 1 base; unmatched junction bases: 4. The CDR3 is 15 amino acids. Germline V gene data show CDR1 as MNHEY and CDR2 as SVGAGI. CDR3 nucleotide sequence: TGTGCCAGCAGTTACGGGACAGTACTCCAAGAGACCCAGTACTTC. Residues: CASSYGTVLQETQYF.

This clonotype appeared many times. The chain has TRBV19 and TRBJ1-4; D possibly corresponds to TRBD1 (5 bases). Germline V gives CDR1 LNHDA, CDR2 SQIVND (reference sequence). Trimming took off 3 bases at V and 1 base at J, with 15 bases between the two ends. CDR3 length: 17 amino acids. CDR3 sequence: CASSILRDQGTNEKLFF. CDR3 in DNA: TGTGCCAGTAGTATCCTGCGGGATCAGGGAACTAATGAAAAACTGTTTTTT.

This clonotype was found a few times. The chain couples TRBV5-1 to TRBJ2-4; possibly TRBD2 for D (5 bases). CDR1 and CDR2 (germline): SGHRS, YFSETQ. This CDR3 region has 13 residues. Trimming stripped 3 bases from V and 5 bases from J, with 9 bases between. CDR3: CASSSSEENIQYF. The CDR3 DNA is TGCGCCAGCAGCTCGTCGGAGGAAAACATTCAGTACTTC.

This clonotype was recorded at least ten times. The chain employs TRBV30 and TRBJ1-4, with TRBD1 matching 7 bases. The ends lost 2 bases at V and 0 bases at J; junction bases unmatched: 9. The CDR3 runs to 17 residues. Germline V gives CDR1 GTSNPN, CDR2 SVGIG (reference sequence). The CDR3 nucleotides read TGTGCCTGGAGTAACACGGGACAGTCCACAACTAATGAAAAACTGTTTTTT. This gives the protein CAWSNTGQSTTNEKLFF.

The J gene is TRBJ2-3, the V gene TRBV7-9; D is ambiguous. CDR1 is SEHNR, CDR2 FQNEAQ, per germline (reference sequence). Trimming took 8 bases from V and 0 from J, leaving 9 bases between them. CDR3 size: 13 residues. CDR3 nucleotide sequence: TGTGCCAGCTCTTTTGGTAGCACAGATACGCAGTATTTT. Amino acid sequence: CASSFGSTDTQYF.

The J gene is TRBJ2-7, the V gene TRBV28; TRBD1 matches 10 bases. CDR1 MDHEN and CDR2 SYDVKM come from the germline V gene. The CDR3 runs 13 residues. The trim removed 6 bases at V and 6 bases at J, leaving 5 bases unmatched. Here the CDR3 DNA reads TGTGCCAGCAGGACAGGGGGCGAAAGCGAGCAGTACTTC. Its translation is CASRTGGESEQYF. Full variable domain (remainder filled in from reference TRBV28 and TRBJ2-7): DVKVTQSSRYLVKRTGEKVFLECVQDMDHENMFWYRQDPGLGLRLIYFSYDVKMKEKGDIPEGYSVSREKKERFSLILESASTNQTSMYLCASRTGGESEQYFGPGTRLTVT.

This chain links TRBV29-1 with TRBJ2-1; D is possibly TRBD2 (5 bases). This CDR3 region has 11 residues. Germline V gives CDR1 SQVTM, CDR2 ANQGSEA. Trimming shortened V by 3 bases and J by 7 bases, and 7 bases separated the two germline ends. Here the CDR3 DNA reads TGCAGCGTTGAGCGGGTGAATGAGCAGTTCTTC. Protein: CSVERVNEQFF.

The chain has TRBV5-1 and TRBJ1-1; D remains unclear. V lost 4 bases and J 8 bases, leaving 12 bases between the germline ends. From germline, CDR1 is SGHRS and CDR2 YFSETQ. This CDR3 has 12 residues. CDR3 sequence (DNA): TGCGCCAGCAGCCAACGTACGGGGGAAGCTTTCTTT. Translating gives CASSQRTGEAFF.

Ten or more counts support this clonotype. The rearrangement uses TRBV5-1 and TRBJ2-1, with 9 bases lining up with TRBD2. The length of the CDR3 is 16 residues. V gave up 7 bases and J gave up 7 bases; unmatched junction bases: 15. Germline CDR1 and CDR2: SGHRS and YFSETQ. The CDR3 DNA is TGCGCCAGCCTCCCCCGGGGCGGGGGGGACGTGAATGAGCAGTTCTTC. Amino acid sequence: CASLPRGGGDVNEQFF.